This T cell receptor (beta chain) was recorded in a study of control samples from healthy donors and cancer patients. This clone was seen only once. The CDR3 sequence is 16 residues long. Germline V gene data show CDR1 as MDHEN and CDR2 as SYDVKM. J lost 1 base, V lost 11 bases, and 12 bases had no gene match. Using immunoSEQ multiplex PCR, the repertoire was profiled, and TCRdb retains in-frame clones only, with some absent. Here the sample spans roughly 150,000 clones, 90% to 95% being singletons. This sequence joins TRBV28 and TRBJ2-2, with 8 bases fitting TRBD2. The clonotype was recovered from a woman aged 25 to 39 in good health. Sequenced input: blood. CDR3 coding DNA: TGTGCCGCCGGGAGGGGTGGCGGGCTGAACACCGGGGAGCTGTTTTTT. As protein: CAAGRGGGLNTGELFF.